The T cell receptor (beta chain) under discussion was sequenced for a study of T cell responses to AZD1222 COVID-19 vaccine. Details on this clone: No antigen is known for it.

Germline V gene lookup returns CDR1 LNHDA and CDR2 SQIVND (reference sequence). V was cut by 0 bases and J by 2 bases, with 11 bases left in between. The length of the CDR3 is 16 residues. Broader study findings: A rise in Spike-specific TCR breadth and depth followed two AZD1222 doses. Possibly, clonal diversity was underestimated; donors were largely white British and included more females.

Generated by immunoSEQ multiplex PCR, the TCRdb table keeps only in-frame clones and is missing some. The sample shows 140,000 to 150,000 clones, about 90% of them seen only once. The clonotype originates from an adult who received the MenACWY meningococcal vaccine as a control. The sequences come from peripheral blood, collected 28 days after the second dose of the MenACWY control vaccine. The V gene is TRBV19, the J gene TRBJ1-5; D might be TRBD1 (6 bases). The CDR3 spells CASSIESGAGNQPQHF. Here the CDR3 DNA reads TGTGCCAGTAGTATAGAATCGGGGGCTGGCAATCAGCCCCAGCATTTT.